This TCR beta chain came from a study of ipilimumab plus nivolumab after autologous stem cell transplantation. As for the study in general: Median doses per patient: roughly 5 ipilimumab, roughly 8 nivolumab.

Ipilimumab, 1 mg/kg, started 14 to 28 days after autologous transplant. Patients received nivolumab 3 mg/kg at weeks 1, 4, 7, 10, then fortnightly to week 26. This clone was seen more than once but under ten times. CDR1 LGHNA and CDR2 YSLEER come from the germline V gene. Trimming removed 1 base from V and 3 bases from J, with 15 bases in between. This CDR3 region has 16 residues. Assay: immunoSEQ multiplex PCR; the TCRdb copy retains only in-frame clones and omits some. The table includes roughly 11,000 clones, roughly three quarters detected once. The V gene is TRBV4-3, the J gene TRBJ1-2; no reliable D call. Sequencing used PBMCs, obtained in a trial of ipilimumab plus nivolumab as post-transplant consolidation. This receptor was taken from a male donor with diffuse large B-cell lymphoma. CDR3 sequence: CASSQGPGRRYYGYTF. In DNA, the CDR3 is TGCGCCAGCAGCCAAGGTCCGGGAAGAAGATACTATGGCTACACCTTC.